The 5 T cell receptor beta chains in this list originate from one sample, sequenced in a study of blood T cell repertoires in COVID-19. Profiled with immunoSEQ multiplex PCR; TCRdb holds only in-frame clones, not every one. The sample holds about 200,000 clones, 80% to 85% seen once. Sequenced sample: PBMCs or T cells enriched from blood (not recorded which). The source of these receptors is a man in his forties who had recovered from COVID-19.

In this sample, this clone turned up once. The V call is TRBV7-9, the J call TRBJ2-2; 8 bases are a match to TRBD1. V trimming: 4 bases; J trimming: 6 bases; junction bases outside the gene matches: 10. The CDR3 has 16 amino acids. Germline V gene sequence: CDR1 SEHNR, CDR2 FQNEAQ (reference sequence). CDR3 sequence reads: CASSSTWQGAAGELFF. As DNA, the CDR3 is TGTGCCAGCAGCTCAACCTGGCAGGGGGCGGCCGGGGAGCTGTTTTTT.

V usage is TRBV10-2 and J usage is TRBJ1-1; D possibly corresponds to TRBD1 (6 bases). The CDR3 consists of 14 residues. Trimming shortened V by 4 bases and J by 4 bases, and 13 bases separated the two germline ends. Germline loops: CDR1 WSHSY, CDR2 SAAADI. Here the CDR3 reads CASSGRLGATEAFF. For the CDR3, the DNA is TGCGCCAGCAGTGGGCGACTGGGGGCCACTGAAGCTTTCTTT.

The V call is TRBV6-2 or TRBV6-3, the J call TRBJ1-6; the D gene is possibly TRBD1 (5 bases). CDR3 length: 14 residues. The V end was cut by 4 bases, the J end by 10 bases, with 14 bases between. Germline V gene sequence: CDR1 MNHEY, CDR2 SVGEGT. The DNA of the CDR3 is TGTGCCAGCAGTTCTCAGGGAAGACGATCACCCCTCCACTTT. Translation: CASSSQGRRSPLHF.

The chain is built from TRBV6-2 or TRBV6-3 and TRBJ1-1; tentatively, D is TRBD1 (6 bases). Between the trimmed V and J ends, which lost 2 bases and 1 base, there was a span of 8 bases. The CDR3 contains 14 residues. From germline, CDR1 is MNHEY and CDR2 SVGEGT. CDR3 in amino acids: CASSYRGQNTEAFF. In DNA, the CDR3 is TGTGCCAGCAGTTACCGGGGACAGAACACTGAAGCTTTCTTT.

The gene calls are TRBV6-5 and TRBJ1-6; D remains ambiguous. Trimming pared 5 bases from V and 7 bases from J, leaving 15 bases between. Per the germline V gene, CDR1 is MNHEY and CDR2 is SVGAGI. This CDR3 has 15 residues. In nucleotides, the CDR3 is TGTGCCAGCAGTCAAAACAGAGCAATCAATTCACCCCTCCACTTT. It encodes CASSQNRAINSPLHF.